The text below deals with one T cell receptor (beta chain). The target antigen is unknown. This CDR3 comprises 16 residues. Germline V gene data show CDR1 as SGHTA and CDR2 as FQGNSA. Trimming took 5 bases from V and 0 from J; bases not matched to a gene: 6. Specified treatment: roughly 10-day PBMC culture with coronavirus spike peptide pools or control peptides (ViraFEST assay). Cell culture was performed with 2.2 million or so PBMCs per well in the presence of about 9.3 IU/ml IL-2 and roughly 9.7 ug/ml peptide pools. This sample is drawn from a study of vaccination and CD4 T cells after COVID-19. The Oncomine TCR Beta short-read assay was applied to DNA of cultured CD4+ T cells. TCRdb re-derived calls from the PCR reads in MiXCR, one entry per CDR3 protein. The sample contains around 12,000 distinct CDR3 sequences, 35% to 50% of which appear only once.

The V call is TRBV7-2, the J call TRBJ2-3; 9 nucleotides agree with TRBD1. This clonotype was sampled from a human donor with COVID-19. Sequenced material: cultured CD4+ T cells from blood. Written as DNA, the CDR3 is TGTGCCAGCAGCCCGGGGACAGGGACTAGCACAGATACGCAGTATTTT. This sequence encodes CASSPGTGTSTDTQYF.